This T cell receptor (beta chain) was documented in a study of blood T cell repertoires in COVID-19. In the source study's methods: How many nucleated cells were present was estimated from reference gene primer amplification. Generated by immunoSEQ multiplex PCR, the TCRdb table keeps only in-frame clones and is missing some. V and J calls plus clone size are reproduced from that table; the DNA served to infer D and trimming. The sample yields about 300,000 clones, around 83% seen once. V gave up 3 bases and J gave up 5 bases; unmatched junction bases: 4. Germline lookup yields CDR1 KGHDR and CDR2 SFDVKD. The CDR3 has 16 residues.

The chain uses TRBV24-1 and TRBJ1-3, with 12 bases aligning to TRBD1. The receptor comes from a woman aged 50 to 60 with acute or convalescent COVID-19. The sample taken for sequencing was peripheral blood. CDR3 amino acids: CATSDGGQGARNTIYF. The CDR3 nucleotides read TGTGCCACCAGTGATGGGGGACAGGGGGCGAGAAACACCATATATTTT.